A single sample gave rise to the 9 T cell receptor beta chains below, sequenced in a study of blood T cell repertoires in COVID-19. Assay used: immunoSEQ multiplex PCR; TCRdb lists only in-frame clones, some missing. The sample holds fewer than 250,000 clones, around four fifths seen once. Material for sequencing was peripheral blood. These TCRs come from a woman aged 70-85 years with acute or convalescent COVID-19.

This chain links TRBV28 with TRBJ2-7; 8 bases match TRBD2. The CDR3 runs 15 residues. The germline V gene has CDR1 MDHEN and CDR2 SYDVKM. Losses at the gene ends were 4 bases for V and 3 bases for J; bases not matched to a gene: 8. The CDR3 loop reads CASSSLAGGIYEQYF. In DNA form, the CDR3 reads TGTGCCAGCAGTTCCCTGGCGGGGGGAATCTACGAGCAGTACTTC. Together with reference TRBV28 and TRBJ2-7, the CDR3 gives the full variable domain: DVKVTQSSRYLVKRTGEKVFLECVQDMDHENMFWYRQDPGLGLRLIYFSYDVKMKEKGDIPEGYSVSREKKERFSLILESASTNQTSMYLCASSSLAGGIYEQYFGPGTRLTVT.

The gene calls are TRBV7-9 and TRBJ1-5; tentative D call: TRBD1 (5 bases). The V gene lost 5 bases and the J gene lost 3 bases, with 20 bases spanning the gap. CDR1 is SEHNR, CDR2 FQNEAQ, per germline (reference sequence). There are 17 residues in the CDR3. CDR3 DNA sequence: TGTGCCAGCAGCGACTTTTGGGGCTTCGGGTTCAATCAGCCCCAGCATTTT. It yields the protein CASSDFWGFGFNQPQHF.

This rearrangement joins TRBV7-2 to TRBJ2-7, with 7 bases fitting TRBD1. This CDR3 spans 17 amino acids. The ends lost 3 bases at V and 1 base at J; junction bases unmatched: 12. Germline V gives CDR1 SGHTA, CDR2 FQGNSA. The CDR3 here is CASSFFFSSRGSYEQYF. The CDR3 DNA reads TGTGCCAGCAGCTTCTTCTTTTCGTCCAGGGGGTCCTACGAGCAGTACTTC.

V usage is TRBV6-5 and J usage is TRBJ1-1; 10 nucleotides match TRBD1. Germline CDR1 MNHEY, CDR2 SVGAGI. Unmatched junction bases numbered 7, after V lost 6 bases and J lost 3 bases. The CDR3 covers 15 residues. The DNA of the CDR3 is TGTGCCAGCAGGGACAGGGGGAACTTGGACACTGAAGCTTTCTTT. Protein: CASRDRGNLDTEAFF.

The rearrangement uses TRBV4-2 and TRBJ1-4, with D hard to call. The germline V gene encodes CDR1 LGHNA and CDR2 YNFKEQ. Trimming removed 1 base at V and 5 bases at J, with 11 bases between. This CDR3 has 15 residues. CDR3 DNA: TGTGCCAGCAGCCAAGGGGCGAGGGAGAATGAAAAACTGTTTTTT. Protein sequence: CASSQGARENEKLFF.

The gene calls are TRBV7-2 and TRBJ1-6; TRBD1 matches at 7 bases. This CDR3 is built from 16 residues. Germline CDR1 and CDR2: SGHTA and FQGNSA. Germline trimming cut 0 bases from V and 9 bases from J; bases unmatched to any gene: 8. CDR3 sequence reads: CASSLARTGWGSPLHF. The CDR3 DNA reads TGTGCCAGCAGCTTAGCCCGGACAGGATGGGGTTCACCCCTCCACTTT.

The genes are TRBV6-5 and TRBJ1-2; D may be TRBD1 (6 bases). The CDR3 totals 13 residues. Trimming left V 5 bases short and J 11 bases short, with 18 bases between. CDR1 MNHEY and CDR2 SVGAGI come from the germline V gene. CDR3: CASSKDWTEHYTF. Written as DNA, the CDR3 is TGTGCCAGCAGTAAGGACTGGACAGAGCATTACACCTTC.

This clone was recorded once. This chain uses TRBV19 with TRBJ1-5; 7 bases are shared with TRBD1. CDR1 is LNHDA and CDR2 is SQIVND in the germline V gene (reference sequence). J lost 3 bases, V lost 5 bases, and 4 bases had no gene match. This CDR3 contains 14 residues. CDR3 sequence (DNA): TGTGCCAGTAGTGCGACAGGGAACAATCAGCCCCAGCATTTT. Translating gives CASSATGNNQPQHF.

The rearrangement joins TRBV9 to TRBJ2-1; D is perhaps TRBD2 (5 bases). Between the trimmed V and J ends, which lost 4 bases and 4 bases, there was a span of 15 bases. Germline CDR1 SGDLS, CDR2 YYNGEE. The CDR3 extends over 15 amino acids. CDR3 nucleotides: TGTGCCAGCAGCCCCCGGGAAAAGGGTTACAATGAGCAGTTCTTC. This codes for CASSPREKGYNEQFF.